The rows below give T cell receptor beta chains drawn from one sample of a study of T cell repertoires in aging, cancer and after chemotherapy. TCRdb processed the multiplex PCR reads anew with MiXCR; each CDR3 protein has one entry. The profile shows about 10,000 distinct CDR3 sequences, approximately 37% of them singletons. Sequenced material: blood. These receptors were obtained from a human donor in good health. The CDR3 runs from the conserved cysteine through the conserved F or W. Each record gives: J gene, D gene, CDR3 length, clone size, V gene, CDR3 protein. The D gene is left open where the match is weak. The listing skips clone size in some rows; elsewhere it reads once, few, many or a size class.

>TRBJ1-3|.|13|.|TRBV12-3/TRBV12-4
CASSLGGPDTIYF
>TRBJ2-5|TRBD2|15|.|TRBV7-3
CASSLLAGATETQYF
>TRBJ2-3|TRBD2|15|once|TRBV6-4
CASSDSAGCTDTQYF
>TRBJ1-1|.|12|few|TRBV20-1
CSGMTGNTEAFF
>TRBJ2-3|TRBD1|18|.|TRBV7-9
CASSFTGTVLIRADTQYF
>TRBJ1-3|.|15|.|TRBV6-1
CASSPQSSSGNTIYF
>TRBJ1-5|.|16|few|TRBV4-1
CASSQGAAGLNQPQHF
>TRBJ2-1|TRBD2|18|.|TRBV19
CASSTRLAGAPSYNEQFF
>TRBJ2-5|TRBD1|15|.|TRBV6-6
CASNPGQGHQETQYF
>TRBJ1-2|TRBD1|17|.|TRBV11-2
CASSSPFSGTGGGGYTF